In this sample, the clone carrying this TCR beta chain turned up a few times. 13 Jbeta primers and 60 Vbeta primers were used for the PCR. TCRdb's copy holds only in-frame clones and misses some; the assay was immunoSEQ multiplex PCR. Counted here are around 190,000 clones, 70% to 75% occurring once; the ten biggest clones make up 4% to 5%. The sample comes from a study of cytomegalovirus exposure and HLA in healthy donors. J lost 4 bases, V lost 3 bases, and 10 bases had no gene match. The CDR3 consists of 16 residues. Germline CDR1 and CDR2: SGHRS and YFSETQ. The material sequenced was PBMCs. The J gene is TRBJ2-3, the V gene TRBV5-1, with 8 nucleotides matching TRBD2. The TCR sequence derives from a man younger than 45 in good health and CMV-seropositive. The CDR3 loop reads CASSSQPGLVSDTQYF. Here the CDR3 DNA reads TGCGCCAGCAGCTCACAACCGGGACTAGTTTCAGATACGCAGTATTTT.